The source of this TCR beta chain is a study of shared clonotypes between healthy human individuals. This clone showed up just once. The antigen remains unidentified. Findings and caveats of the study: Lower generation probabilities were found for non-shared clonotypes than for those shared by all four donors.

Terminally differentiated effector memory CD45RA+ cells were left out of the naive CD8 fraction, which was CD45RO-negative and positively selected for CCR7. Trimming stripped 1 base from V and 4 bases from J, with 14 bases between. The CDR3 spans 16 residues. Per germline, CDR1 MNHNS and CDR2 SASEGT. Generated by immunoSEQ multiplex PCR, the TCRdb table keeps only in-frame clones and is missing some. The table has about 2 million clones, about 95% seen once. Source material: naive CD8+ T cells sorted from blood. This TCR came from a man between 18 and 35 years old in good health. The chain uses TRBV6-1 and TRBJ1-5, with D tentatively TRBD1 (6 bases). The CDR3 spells CASSEVDGGPNQPQHF. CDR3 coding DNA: TGTGCCAGCAGTGAAGTTGACGGGGGGCCTAATCAGCCCCAGCATTTT.